The sequence of this TCR beta chain was determined in a study of beta chain features in type 1 diabetes. This clone was found a few times. Its antigen is unidentified. Study-wide points: A PCR bias possibly favoring shorter templates would apply equally to patients and controls.

cDNA synthesis used the whole RNA isolate, giving expressed TCRB sequences. Libraries were prepared by immunoSEQ multiplex PCR; TCRdb keeps only in-frame clonotypes and omits some of them. Of under 900,000 clones detected, roughly 17% appear once; the ten largest clones hold 0.023%. Sorting gave populations that all exceeded 95% purity. The receptor's source is a woman aged 18-30 years in good health. What was sequenced was naive CD4+ T cells from blood.

This CDR3 is CASSPNGRQTHTEAFF. The CDR3 DNA reads as TGTGCCAGCAGCCCGAACGGGAGACAAACGCACACTGAAGCTTTCTTT. The chain links TRBV4-2 to TRBJ1-1; D gene uncertain. Germline V CDR1 and CDR2: LGHNA, YNFKEQ. V was shortened by 4 bases and J by 3 bases, with 18 bases between the two germline ends. This CDR3 is 16 amino acids long.